Below, 8 T cell receptor beta chains from the same sample are listed, as sequenced in a study of T cell responses to AZD1222 COVID-19 vaccine. Using immunoSEQ multiplex PCR, the repertoire was profiled, and TCRdb retains in-frame clones only, with some absent. The sample consists of over 90,000 clones, 80% to 90% of them appearing once. Here the sequenced sample was peripheral blood, taken on day 0 of AZD1222 vaccination. These receptors were obtained from an adult in good health.

CDR3 loop: CASSLTVTGQGGSIQYF. CDR3 nucleotides: TGTGCCAGCAGTCTTACCGTAACGGGACAGGGGGGGAGCATTCAGTACTTC. This chain uses TRBV6-2 or TRBV6-3 with TRBJ2-4, with TRBD1 identical over 11 bases. CDR1 MNHEY and CDR2 SVGEGT come from the germline V gene. This CDR3 comprises 17 residues. V shed 5 bases, J shed 9 bases, and the junction held 15 bases outside the gene matches.

V gene TRBV6-5 combines with J gene TRBJ1-1; 7 bases line up with TRBD1. J was trimmed by 10 bases and V by 7 bases; bases with no gene match: 6. Per the germline V gene, CDR1 is MNHEY and CDR2 is SVGAGI. This CDR3 is built from 11 residues. The CDR3 is CASTSQGVAFF. DNA for the CDR3: TGTGCCAGCACCTCGCAGGGGGTAGCTTTCTTT.

The chain combines TRBV28 with TRBJ1-5; the match to TRBD1 covers 9 bases. The germline gives CDR1 MDHEN, CDR2 SYDVKM. This CDR3 region has 15 residues. J lost 6 bases, V lost 3 bases, and 6 bases had no gene match. CDR3 sequence reads: CASSFRGQGSQPQHF. The DNA of the CDR3 is TGTGCCAGCAGTTTCCGTGGACAGGGGAGTCAGCCCCAGCATTTT.

This clone was counted a single time. The genes are TRBV23-1 and TRBJ1-4, with TRBD1 matching 9 bases. TRBV23-1 is an ORF; its function is uncertain. The V gene end was trimmed by 4 bases and the J gene end by 7 bases; junction bases not matched to a gene: 4. The CDR3 runs to 14 residues. This CDR3 reads CASSLPGQGEKLFF. The CDR3 DNA sequence: TGCGCCAGCAGTCTTCCGGGACAGGGTGAAAAACTGTTTTTT.

The chain employs TRBV5-5 and TRBJ2-7, with D maybe TRBD2 (6 bases). Germline CDR1 is SGHKS and CDR2 is YYEKEE (reference sequence). CDR3 size: 14 residues. Trimming shortened V by 4 bases and J by 1 base, and 12 bases separated the two germline ends. This CDR3 reads CASSTAGGSYEQYF. CDR3 DNA sequence: TGTGCCAGCAGCACCGCCGGGGGATCCTACGAGCAGTACTTC.

The chain is built from TRBV6-5 and TRBJ1-5; a weak D match, TRBD1 (5 bases). Germline-derived CDR1 and CDR2 are MNHEY and SVGAGI. Trimming pared 11 bases from V and 7 bases from J, leaving 18 bases between. CDR3 length: 13 amino acids. CDR3 DNA: TGTGCCTCTCATGGGGCCCCCGGCCAGCCCCAGCATTTT. This encodes CASHGAPGQPQHF.

The V call is TRBV12-3 or TRBV12-4, the J call TRBJ2-7, with 8 bases that match TRBD1. V shed 6 bases, J shed 4 bases, and the junction held 5 bases outside the gene matches. The length of the CDR3 is 13 residues. The CDR3 sequence: CASRYGQGYEQYF. The CDR3 DNA reads TGTGCCAGCAGATACGGACAGGGATACGAGCAGTACTTC.

The CDR3 DNA is TGTGCCAGCAGTGAGGGACCAAGGGCCGATCAGCCCCAGCATTTT. Translation: CASSEGPRADQPQHF. The chain employs TRBV6-1 and TRBJ1-5; D is possibly TRBD1 (5 bases). CDR3 size: 15 residues. V was cut by 3 bases and J by 5 bases, with 14 bases left in between. Per germline, CDR1 MNHNS and CDR2 SASEGT.